The 11 T cell receptor beta chains presented below share a single source sample, sequenced in a study of T cells after posttransplantation cyclophosphamide. Sequencing used immunoSEQ multiplex PCR; TCRdb keeps in-frame clones, though not all of them. The sample holds tens of thousands of clones, and no clone turns up only once. The specimen sequenced was PBMCs. The receptors derive from a man aged 35 to 55 in good health, CMV-negative, and a related stem cell transplant donor.

This clone was recorded at least ten times. This chain joins TRBV19 and TRBJ2-2; D is perhaps TRBD1 (6 bases). V lost 1 base and J lost 9, with 24 bases in between. The CDR3 consists of 18 residues. The germline V gene encodes CDR1 LNHDA and CDR2 SQIVND (reference sequence). CDR3 nucleotide sequence: TGTGCCAGTAGTATAGTTAGTGGGGGCGCAAGCTCGGGCCGGGAGCTGTTTTTT. Its protein product is CASSIVSGGASSGRELFF. The full variable domain, rest sourced from reference TRBV19 and TRBJ2-2, is DGGITQSPKYLFRKEGQNVTLSCEQNLNHDAMYWYRQDPGQGLRLIYYSQIVNDFQKGDIAEGYSVSREKKESFPLTVTSAQKNPTAFYLCASSIVSGGASSGRELFFGEGSRLTVL.

This clone was observed many times. The chain combines TRBV19 with TRBJ1-2; D not certain. The CDR3 contains 13 residues. Trimming took 3 bases from V and 1 from J, leaving 6 bases between them. Looked up from germline, CDR1 is LNHDA and CDR2 is SQIVND (reference sequence). CDR3 sequence reads: CASSIGNNYGYTF. CDR3 bases: TGTGCCAGTAGTATCGGGAATAACTATGGCTACACCTTC.

In this sample, this clone turned up many times. This chain connects TRBV19 to TRBJ2-3; 7 bases are shared with TRBD1. V trimming: 5 bases; J trimming: 1 base; junction bases outside the gene matches: 6. Germline lookup yields CDR1 LNHDA and CDR2 SQIVND (reference sequence). The CDR3 covers 15 residues. DNA for the CDR3: TGTGCCAGTAGTCCAACAGGGGCCCGCACAGATACGCAGTATTTT. Its protein is CASSPTGARTDTQYF.

This clone was detected ten times or more. The J gene is TRBJ1-1, the V gene TRBV6-5, with D unresolved. Germline V gene data show CDR1 as MNHEY and CDR2 as SVGAGI. The CDR3 extends over 13 amino acids. V was pared by 6 bases and J by 6 bases, with 14 bases between. The CDR3 DNA is TGTGCCAGCAGACCGCCGACGCGGGCTGAAGCTTTCTTT. It translates to CASRPPTRAEAFF.

This clone was seen many times. This rearrangement joins TRBV11-2 to TRBJ2-1; D is uncertain. The CDR3 extends over 14 amino acids. Per germline, CDR1 SGHAT and CDR2 FQNNGV. The V end lost 5 bases, the J end lost 8 bases, and 16 bases lay between the germline ends. CDR3 bases: TGTGCCAGCAGCGAAGAGGAGAGTTCCGATGAGCAGTTCTTC. Amino acid sequence: CASSEEESSDEQFF.

This clone was seen at least ten times. The chain combines TRBV5-1 with TRBJ1-1; the D gene is possibly TRBD1 (6 bases). Trimming shortened V by 4 bases and J by 12 bases, and 16 bases separated the two germline ends. Germline-derived CDR1 and CDR2 are SGHRS and YFSETQ. The CDR3 covers 12 residues. This CDR3 is CASSPTGQNPFF. The CDR3 nucleotides are TGCGCCAGCAGCCCGACAGGCCAGAACCCTTTCTTT.

The chain combines TRBV27 with TRBJ2-5; weak D call: TRBD2 (7 bases). The CDR3 is 15 amino acids. The V gene lost 3 bases and the J gene lost 2 bases, with 13 bases spanning the gap. Germline V gives CDR1 MNHEY, CDR2 SMNVEV (reference sequence). The CDR3 is CASSFGRTAQETQYF. Written as DNA, the CDR3 is TGTGCCAGCAGTTTCGGGAGGACAGCTCAAGAGACCCAGTACTTC.

There are many counts of this clone. V gene TRBV11-3 combines with J gene TRBJ2-7, with D possibly matching TRBD1 (6 bases). The V gene lost 4 bases and the J gene lost 2 bases, with 15 bases spanning the gap. The CDR3 is made up of 15 amino acids. Germline V gene data show CDR1 as SGHNT and CDR2 as YENEEA. In DNA, the CDR3 is TGTGCCAGCAGCTCCGGACCGGGACAAGCCTACGAGCAGTACTTC. It yields the protein CASSSGPGQAYEQYF.

In its sample, this clone was seen many times. V and J are TRBV6-5 and TRBJ1-1; 8 bases line up with TRBD1. Germline trimming cut 0 bases from V and 6 bases from J; bases unmatched to any gene: 3. From germline, CDR1 is MNHEY and CDR2 SVGAGI. The CDR3 length is 14 residues. CDR3 protein: CASSYSPGGPEAFF. The CDR3 bases are TGTGCCAGCAGTTACTCCCCAGGGGGCCCTGAAGCTTTCTTT.

This clone occurred many times. This sequence joins TRBV28 and TRBJ2-3; 16 nucleotides match TRBD2. Germline lookup yields CDR1 MDHEN and CDR2 SYDVKM. The CDR3 contains 18 residues. V shed 2 bases, J shed 3 bases, and the junction held 5 bases outside the gene matches. Written as DNA, the CDR3 is TGTGCCAGCAGTTTAATGGGACTAGCGGGAGGGAGGACAGATACGCAGTATTTT. It is translated as CASSLMGLAGGRTDTQYF.

This clone appeared many times. The chain is built from TRBV21-1 and TRBJ2-7; TRBD2, the table's D call, lacks a check against the DNA. TRBV21-1 is a pseudogene locus. CDR3 length equals 9 residues. As DNA, the CDR3 is TGTGCCAGCACCCTAGATCCCCTTTTC. It translates to CASTLDPLF.